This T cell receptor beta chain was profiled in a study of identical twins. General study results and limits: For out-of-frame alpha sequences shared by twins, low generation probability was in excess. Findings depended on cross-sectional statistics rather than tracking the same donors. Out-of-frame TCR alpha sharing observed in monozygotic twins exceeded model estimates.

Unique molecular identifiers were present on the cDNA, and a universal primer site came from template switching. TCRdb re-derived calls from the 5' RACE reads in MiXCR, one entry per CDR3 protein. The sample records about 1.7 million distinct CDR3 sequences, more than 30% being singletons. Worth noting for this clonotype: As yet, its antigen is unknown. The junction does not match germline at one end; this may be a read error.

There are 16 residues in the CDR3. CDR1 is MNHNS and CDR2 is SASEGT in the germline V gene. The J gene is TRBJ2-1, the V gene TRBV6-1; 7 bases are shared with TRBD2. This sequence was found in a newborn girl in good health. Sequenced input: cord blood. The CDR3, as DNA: TGTGCCAGCAGTGAAGCGCGGCGGGAGCCTTACAATGAGCAGTCCTTC. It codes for CASSEARREPYNEQSF.